This T cell receptor (beta chain) was observed in a study of blood T cell repertoires in COVID-19. The protocol was immunoSEQ multiplex PCR, while the TCRdb copy is restricted to in-frame clones and leaves out a portion. Here the sample spans hundreds of thousands of clones, around 80% being singletons. This clone was observed a handful of times. The junction had 14 bases not matched to a gene; V was cut back by 3 bases and J by 8 bases. Germline CDR1 is SGDLS and CDR2 is YYNGEE. The CDR3 consists of 17 residues. The source material was peripheral blood. The source is a man older than 75 with acute or convalescent COVID-19. The chain couples TRBV9 to TRBJ2-1, with 10 bases lining up with TRBD2. The CDR3 region is CASSATGPLAGVDEQFF. The CDR3, as DNA: TGTGCCAGCAGCGCGACAGGGCCGCTAGCGGGAGTGGATGAGCAGTTCTTC.